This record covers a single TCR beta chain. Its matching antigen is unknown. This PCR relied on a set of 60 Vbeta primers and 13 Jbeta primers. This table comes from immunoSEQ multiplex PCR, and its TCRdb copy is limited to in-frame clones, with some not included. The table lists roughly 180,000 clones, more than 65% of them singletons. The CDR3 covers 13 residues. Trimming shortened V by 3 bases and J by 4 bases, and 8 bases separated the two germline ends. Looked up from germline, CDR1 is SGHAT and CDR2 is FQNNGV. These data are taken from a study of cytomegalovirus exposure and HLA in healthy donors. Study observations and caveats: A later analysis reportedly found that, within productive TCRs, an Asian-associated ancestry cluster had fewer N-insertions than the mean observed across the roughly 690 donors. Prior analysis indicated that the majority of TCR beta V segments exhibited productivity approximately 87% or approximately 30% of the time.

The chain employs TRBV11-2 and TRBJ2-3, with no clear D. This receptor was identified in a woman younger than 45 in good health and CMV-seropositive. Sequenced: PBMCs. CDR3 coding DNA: TGTGCCAGCAGCTTGTTATTTTCAGATACGCAGTATTTT. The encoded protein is CASSLLFSDTQYF.